The clone carrying this T cell receptor beta chain was detected many times. The target antigen is unknown. The sample belongs to a study of Graves' ophthalmopathy and Graves' hyperthyroidism. Regarding the study as a whole: Blood also harbored most expanded thyroid clonotypes above 0.001 frequency.

Lactation, pregnancy, uncontrolled infections and other autoimmune diseases were all grounds for excluding patients. Using RNA transcripts, the TCR beta CDR3 regions were amplified. RT-PCR was first run with HTBI primers, then multiplex PCR in a second round. MiXCR, run by TCRdb on the multiplex PCR reads, gives a single entry per CDR3 protein. The table has 200,000 to 250,000 distinct CDR3 sequences, under 25% seen once. The sequenced sample was peripheral blood. The receptor comes from a woman aged 50 to 60 with Graves' ophthalmopathy.

The CDR3 coding sequence is TGCAGCGTTGATAGTTCTGCGAGGGGCTACACCTTC. Translating it yields CSVDSSARGYTF. The V call is TRBV29-1, the J call TRBJ1-2, with D unclear. The germline CDR1 and CDR2 sequences are SQVTM and ANQGSEA. The germline V and J ends were trimmed by 3 bases and 8 bases, with 13 bases remaining between them. CDR3 length equals 12 residues.